Below are 25 T cell receptor beta chains sequenced from a single sample in a study of cytomegalovirus exposure and HLA in healthy donors. The study ran its PCR with 60 Vbeta and 13 Jbeta primers. Method: immunoSEQ multiplex PCR; TCRdb's copy keeps in-frame clones and lacks some. The table for this sample gives fewer than 200,000 clones. Sequences were obtained from PBMCs. The receptors come from a woman aged 60 to 75 in good health and CMV-seronegative.

The rearrangement joins TRBV5-1 to TRBJ2-2, with D perhaps matching TRBD2 (6 bases). Per the germline V gene, CDR1 is SGHRS and CDR2 is YFSETQ. The CDR3 sequence is 13 residues long. Trimming stripped 4 bases from V and 7 bases from J, with 11 bases between. The CDR3 DNA reads as TGCGCCAGCAGCACGTCGGGGGACGGGGAGCTGTTTTTT. Translation: CASSTSGDGELFF.

The chain links TRBV7-3 to TRBJ2-2; no clear D. The CDR3 has 14 amino acids. Germline V CDR1 and CDR2: SGHTA, FQGTGA. V lost 4 bases and J 5 bases, leaving 11 bases between the germline ends. The CDR3 here is CASSYTLETGELFF. CDR3 in DNA: TGTGCCAGCAGCTATACCTTGGAGACCGGGGAGCTGTTTTTT. Complete variable domain (other parts from reference TRBV7-3 and TRBJ2-2): GAGVSQTPSNKVTEKGKYVELRCDPISGHTALYWYRQSLGQGPEFLIYFQGTGAADDSGLPNDRFFAVRPEGSVSTLKIQRTERGDSAVYLCASSYTLETGELFFGEGSRLTVL.

This chain links TRBV7-9 with TRBJ1-1, with D hard to call. The germline V gene has CDR1 SEHNR and CDR2 FQNEAQ (reference sequence). The CDR3 contains 12 residues. V was cut by 6 bases and J by 1 base, with 6 bases left in between. The CDR3 here is CASRNRNTEAFF. The CDR3 bases are TGTGCCAGCAGGAACAGGAACACTGAAGCTTTCTTT.

The chain has TRBV5-1 and TRBJ2-7; 9 bases agree with TRBD2. The J segment lost 6 bases and the V segment lost 1 base, leaving 5 bases of the junction unmatched. The V gene's germline CDR1 is SGHRS and CDR2 YFSETQ. This CDR3 comprises 14 residues. CDR3 sequence (DNA): TGCGCCAGCAGCTTGACCCCAGCGGGGGGCGAGCAGTACTTC. Amino acids: CASSLTPAGGEQYF.

CDR3 sequence reads: CASSSTGGSNQPQHF. CDR3 nucleotides: TGTGCCAGCTCATCGACAGGGGGGAGCAATCAGCCCCAGCATTTT. The rearrangement links TRBV18 to TRBJ1-5, with 9 bases fitting TRBD1. Germline CDR1 KGHSH, CDR2 LQKENI. The CDR3 spans 15 residues. Germline trimming cut 5 bases from V and 1 base from J; bases unmatched to any gene: 3.

The chain couples TRBV28 to TRBJ1-2, with D perhaps TRBD1 (6 bases). Per germline, CDR1 MDHEN and CDR2 SYDVKM. V shed 5 bases and J shed 8 bases, with 18 bases lying between them. The CDR3 sequence is 14 residues long. Here the CDR3 DNA reads TGTGCCAGCAGTCCCGATGGGACAAATAGAGGCTACACCTTC. It codes for CASSPDGTNRGYTF.

The chain joins TRBV7-3 to TRBJ1-5, with a weak D call TRBD1 (5 bases). Germline assignment: CDR1 SGHTA and CDR2 FQGTGA. This CDR3 region has 16 residues. With 9 bases removed from V and 0 bases from J, the gap between germline ends came to 18 bases. The CDR3 region is CARLNPRDYSNQPQHF. The CDR3 bases are TGTGCCAGACTCAACCCCAGGGATTATAGCAATCAGCCCCAGCATTTT.

The chain has TRBV5-1 and TRBJ2-7; maybe TRBD2 (6 bases). The CDR3 sequence is 14 residues long. The V gene's germline CDR1 is SGHRS and CDR2 YFSETQ. Between the trimmed V and J ends, which lost 0 bases and 5 bases, there was a span of 12 bases. The CDR3 nucleotides read TGCGCCAGCAGCTTGGGTAGGGAGCGGGACGAGCAGTACTTC. This encodes CASSLGRERDEQYF.

V usage is TRBV18 and J usage is TRBJ1-2; a possible D gene is TRBD1 (6 bases). Germline loops: CDR1 KGHSH, CDR2 LQKENI. V lost 6 bases, J lost 6 bases, and 11 bases lay in between. The CDR3 has 12 residues. CDR3 sequence: CASSPGEDGYTF. The DNA for the CDR3 is TGTGCCAGCTCCCCAGGGGAGGATGGCTACACCTTC.

The genes are TRBV19 and TRBJ2-1; D perhaps matches TRBD1 (5 bases). V lost 5 bases and J 1 base, leaving 15 bases between the germline ends. Germline CDR1 LNHDA, CDR2 SQIVND (reference sequence). The CDR3 length is 16 residues. This CDR3 is CASSPGGAPSYNEQFF. In DNA form, the CDR3 reads TGTGCCAGTAGTCCCGGTGGGGCCCCTTCCTACAATGAGCAGTTCTTC.

This chain joins TRBV6-1 and TRBJ2-5; D is ambiguous. Germline V gives CDR1 MNHNS, CDR2 SASEGT. V was cut by 8 bases and J by 4 bases, with 14 bases left in between. The CDR3 totals 13 residues. The CDR3 spells CASATLYGETQYF. DNA of the CDR3: TGTGCCAGCGCGACTTTATACGGAGAGACCCAGTACTTC.

The rearrangement uses TRBV10-3 and TRBJ1-4; TRBD1 aligns across 11 bases. Germline assignment: CDR1 ENHRY and CDR2 SYGVKD. Trimming at V came to 7 bases and at J to 8 bases, leaving 6 bases not matched to a gene. This CDR3 has 14 amino acids. CDR3 in DNA: TGTGCCATCACGGCGGACAGGGGGCGGGAAAAACTGTTTTTT. Encoded protein: CAITADRGREKLFF.

The gene calls are TRBV11-2 and TRBJ2-1; D is undetermined. This CDR3 has 15 residues. The germline gives CDR1 SGHAT, CDR2 FQNNGV. Trimming left V 5 bases short and J 6 bases short, with 17 bases between. CDR3 loop: CASSPRRLTGNEQFF. For the CDR3, the DNA is TGTGCCAGCAGCCCTAGACGGCTTACTGGCAATGAGCAGTTCTTC.

The V call is TRBV10-3, the J call TRBJ1-5; 7 positions match TRBD1. The germline V gene encodes CDR1 ENHRY and CDR2 SYGVKD. The trim removed 6 bases at V and 6 bases at J, leaving 11 bases unmatched. The CDR3 runs 15 residues. The CDR3 DNA reads as TGTGCCATCAGCGAGACAGGGCTTTCCACTCAGCCCCAGCATTTT. This codes for CAISETGLSTQPQHF.

The chain carries TRBV19 and TRBJ1-2, with D uncertain. Germline lookup yields CDR1 LNHDA and CDR2 SQIVND (reference sequence). V was shortened by 10 bases and J by 0 bases, with 18 bases between the two germline ends. The CDR3 totals 15 residues. The CDR3 loop reads CATSAIYDSNYGYTF. The CDR3 DNA follows: TGTGCCACCTCAGCCATCTACGACTCTAACTATGGCTACACCTTC.

This chain joins TRBV15 and TRBJ2-3; TRBD2 agrees at 7 bases. V shed 7 bases, J shed 2 bases, and the junction held 9 bases outside the gene matches. The germline V gene has CDR1 LNHNV and CDR2 YYDKDF (reference sequence). The CDR3 is made up of 15 amino acids. CDR3 nucleotide sequence: TGTGCCACCACCGTCACACTAGCGCACACAGATACGCAGTATTTT. The encoded protein is CATTVTLAHTDTQYF.

V is TRBV18 and J is TRBJ1-5, with a weak D call TRBD1 (6 bases). The CDR3 runs to 14 residues. Germline V lookup: CDR1 KGHSH, CDR2 LQKENI. V was pared by 5 bases and J by 4 bases, with 12 bases between. The CDR3 spells CASSTNQGNQPQHF. The CDR3 DNA sequence: TGTGCCAGCTCAACAAATCAGGGGAATCAGCCCCAGCATTTT.

This chain joins TRBV29-1 and TRBJ2-3; 12 bases are shared with TRBD1. V gave up 7 bases and J gave up 4 bases; unmatched junction bases: 6. The CDR3 runs 14 residues. Germline CDR1 reads SQVTM; CDR2 reads ANQGSEA. CDR3 in DNA: TGCAGCGGTGGGGGGACAGGGGGCGCAGATACGCAGTATTTT. As protein: CSGGGTGGADTQYF.

The chain couples TRBV11-2 to TRBJ1-5, with D tentatively TRBD1 (5 bases). V was trimmed by 1 base and J by 3 bases, leaving 10 bases between them. This CDR3 spans 15 amino acids. Looked up from germline, CDR1 is SGHAT and CDR2 is FQNNGV. CDR3 amino acids: CASSLGPGDNQPQHF. The CDR3 DNA reads as TGTGCCAGCAGCTTAGGACCGGGGGACAATCAGCCCCAGCATTTT.

The genes are TRBV19 and TRBJ2-1; 11 positions agree with TRBD1. The V segment lost 3 bases and the J segment 13 bases; nucleotides outside the gene matches: 11. CDR1 LNHDA and CDR2 SQIVND come from the germline V gene (reference sequence). The CDR3 totals 15 residues. CDR3: CASSIAGDRGGDQFF. The CDR3 DNA reads as TGTGCCAGTAGTATCGCCGGGGACAGGGGGGGGGATCAGTTCTTC.

The rearrangement links TRBV27 to TRBJ2-1, with D possibly matching TRBD2 (5 bases). The germline V gene has CDR1 MNHEY and CDR2 SMNVEV (reference sequence). V was pared by 4 bases and J by 5 bases, with 21 bases between. The CDR3 is 17 residues long. CDR3 sequence: CASSSSMLAEAHNEQFF. The CDR3 DNA sequence: TGTGCCAGCAGTTCCTCTATGCTAGCAGAGGCACACAATGAGCAGTTCTTC.

The chain carries TRBV18 and TRBJ2-1; TRBD2 aligns across 7 bases. After removal of 3 bases from V and 3 bases from J, the junction contained 11 bases not matched to a gene. The germline V gene has CDR1 KGHSH and CDR2 LQKENI. The CDR3 totals 17 residues. The CDR3, as DNA: TGTGCCAGCTCACCCCTGGCTAGCGGAGATAACTACAATGAGCAGTTCTTC. Translation: CASSPLASGDNYNEQFF.

This chain joins TRBV7-6 and TRBJ2-3; TRBD1 aligns across 7 bases. The junction had 6 bases not matched to a gene; V was cut back by 5 bases and J by 4 bases. The CDR3 has 14 residues. Germline lookup yields CDR1 SGHVS and CDR2 FNYEAQ. The CDR3 DNA sequence: TGTGCCAGCAGCGCGGACAGGAGTTCAGATACGCAGTATTTT. It specifies CASSADRSSDTQYF.

The chain recombines TRBV21-1 with TRBJ1-2; TRBD1, the D gene given by the table, was not confirmed from the DNA. TRBV21-1 is recorded as a pseudogene. The CDR3 covers 17 residues. Here the CDR3 DNA reads TGTGCCAGCAACGCCTTGGACAGGGCCACTAGGAGCTATGGCTACACCTTC. It translates to CASNALDRATRSYGYTF.

The chain is built from TRBV9 and TRBJ2-3; 9 bases agree with TRBD2. CDR3 size: 15 residues. Germline values: CDR1 SGDLS, CDR2 YYNGEE. The V gene end was trimmed by 4 bases and the J gene end by 2 bases; junction bases not matched to a gene: 5. CDR3 protein: CASSSTSGLTDTQYF. In DNA form, the CDR3 reads TGTGCCAGCAGCTCAACTAGCGGGCTCACAGATACGCAGTATTTT. The variable domain in full, completed from reference TRBV9 and TRBJ2-3, reads DSGVTQTPKHLITATGQRVTLRCSPRSGDLSVYWYQQSLDQGLQFLIQYYNGEERAKGNILERFSAQQFPDLHSELNLSSLELGDSALYFCASSSTSGLTDTQYFGPGTRLTVL.